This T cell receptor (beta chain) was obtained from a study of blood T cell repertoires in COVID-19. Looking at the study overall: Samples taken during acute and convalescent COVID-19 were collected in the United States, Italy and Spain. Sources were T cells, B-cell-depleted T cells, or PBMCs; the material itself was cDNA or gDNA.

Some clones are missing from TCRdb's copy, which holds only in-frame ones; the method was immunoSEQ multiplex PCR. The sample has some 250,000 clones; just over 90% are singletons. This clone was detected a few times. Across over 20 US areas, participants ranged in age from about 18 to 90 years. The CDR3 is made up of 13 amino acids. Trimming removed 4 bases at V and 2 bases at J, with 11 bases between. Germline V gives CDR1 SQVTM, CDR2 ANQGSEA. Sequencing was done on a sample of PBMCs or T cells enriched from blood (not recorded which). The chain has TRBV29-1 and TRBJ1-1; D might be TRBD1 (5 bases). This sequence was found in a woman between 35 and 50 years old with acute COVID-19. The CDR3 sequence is CSVAATANTEAFF. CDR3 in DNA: TGCAGCGTTGCTGCGACAGCTAACACTGAAGCTTTCTTT.